A single T cell receptor beta chain is shown here with its context. In the study's own analysis: Reference gene primer amplification in the assay estimated nucleated cell counts. Profiling relied on immunoSEQ multiplex PCR, and the TCRdb table lists in-frame clones only, not all of them. That table supplies the V and J calls and clone size; D and trimming were determined from the DNA. The profile shows tens of thousands of clones, about 78% of them singletons. This sample is drawn from a study of blood T cell repertoires in COVID-19. About the research overall: Acute and convalescent COVID-19 specimens originated in the United States, Italy and Spain. PBMCs, B-cell-depleted T cells, or T cells provided the cDNA or gDNA that made up the material.

V was pared by 7 bases and J by 0 bases, with 15 bases between. The CDR3 contains 15 residues. The germline gives CDR1 SGHNT, CDR2 YYREEE (reference sequence). The sequence was obtained from a human donor in a cohort sampled during active COVID-19. The chain is built from TRBV5-4 and TRBJ2-3; TRBD2 is a possible D gene (6 bases). Sequenced sample: peripheral blood. The CDR3 is CASWDLANSTDTQYF. CDR3 nucleotide sequence: TGTGCCAGCTGGGATCTAGCGAATAGCACAGATACGCAGTATTTT.